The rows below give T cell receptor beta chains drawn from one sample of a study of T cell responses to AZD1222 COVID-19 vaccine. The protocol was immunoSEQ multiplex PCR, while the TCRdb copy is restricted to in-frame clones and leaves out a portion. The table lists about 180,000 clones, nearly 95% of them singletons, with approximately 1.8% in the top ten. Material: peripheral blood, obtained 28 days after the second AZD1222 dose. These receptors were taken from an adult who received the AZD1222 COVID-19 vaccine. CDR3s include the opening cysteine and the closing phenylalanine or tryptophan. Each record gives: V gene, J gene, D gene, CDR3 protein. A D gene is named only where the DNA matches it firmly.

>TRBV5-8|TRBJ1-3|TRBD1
CASSRGTAGNTIYF
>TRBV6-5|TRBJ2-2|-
CASRGLPGELFF
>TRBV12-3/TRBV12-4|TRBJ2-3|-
CASTHGTDTQYF
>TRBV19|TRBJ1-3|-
CASSPWETSGNTIYF
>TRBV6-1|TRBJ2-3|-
CASSDRATGGLTDTQYF
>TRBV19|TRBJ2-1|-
CATSIGLINEQFF
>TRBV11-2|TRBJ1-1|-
CASSLIGGTEAFF
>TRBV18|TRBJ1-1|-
CASSFGPQGATEAFF
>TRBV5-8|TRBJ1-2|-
CASSYQGWDGYTF
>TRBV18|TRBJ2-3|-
CASSPPDLMGTDTQYF
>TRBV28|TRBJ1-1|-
CASRKRVNTEAFF
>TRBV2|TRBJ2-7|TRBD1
CASNDRETYEQYF
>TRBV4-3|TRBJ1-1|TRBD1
CASSQQTGVRGTEAFF
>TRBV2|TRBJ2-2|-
CASSVKGRTGELFF
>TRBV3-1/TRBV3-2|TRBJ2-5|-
CASSQAGTRKETQYF
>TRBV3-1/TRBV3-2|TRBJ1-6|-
CASSSRGNNSPLHF
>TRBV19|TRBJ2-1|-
CASRRGLAGYNEQFF
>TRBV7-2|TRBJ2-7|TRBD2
CASSLHSGGTYEQYF
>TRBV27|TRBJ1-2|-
CASSLGRQGALYGYTF
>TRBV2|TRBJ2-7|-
CASSPGLRQYF
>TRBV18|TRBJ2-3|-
CASYTDLPDTQYF
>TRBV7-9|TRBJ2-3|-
CASSPSEGGIDTQYF
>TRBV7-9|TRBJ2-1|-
CASSWDERISYNEQFF
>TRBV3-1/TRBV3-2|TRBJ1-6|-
CASSQGGINSPLHF
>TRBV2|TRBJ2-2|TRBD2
CASSLAGGGTGELFF
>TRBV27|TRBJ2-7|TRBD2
CASSLGLAAVYEQYF
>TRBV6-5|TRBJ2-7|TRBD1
CASSYSNRGMYEQYF
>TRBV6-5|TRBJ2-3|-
CASSPGSTRTDTQYF
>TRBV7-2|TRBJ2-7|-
CASSLRVMDEQYF
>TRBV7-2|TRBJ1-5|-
CASSLVGTQGSNQPQHF
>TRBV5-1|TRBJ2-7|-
CASSLSTKRFSYEQYF
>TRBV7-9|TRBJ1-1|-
CASSLGPPSAEAFF
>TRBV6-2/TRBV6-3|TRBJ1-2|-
CASSYLAASGYTF
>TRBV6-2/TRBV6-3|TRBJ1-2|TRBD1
CASSYSQGVGGYTF
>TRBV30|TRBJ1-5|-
CAWSVDNLNQPQHF
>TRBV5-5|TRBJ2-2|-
CASRARAESTGELFF
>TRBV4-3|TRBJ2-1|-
CASSQASSASSYNEQFF
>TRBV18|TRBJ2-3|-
CASSEGTSTDTQYF
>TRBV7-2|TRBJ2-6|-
CASSAGPGANVLTF
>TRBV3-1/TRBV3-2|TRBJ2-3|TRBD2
CASSQSTTSGRSGTQYF
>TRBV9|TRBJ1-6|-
CASSVTDNYSPLHF
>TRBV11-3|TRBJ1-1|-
CASSLRGGNTEAFF
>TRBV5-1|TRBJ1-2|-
CASSLTQGFGYTF
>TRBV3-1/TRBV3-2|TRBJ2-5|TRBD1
CASSLGQDPRETQYF
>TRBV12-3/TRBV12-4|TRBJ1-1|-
CASIQQGNTEAFF
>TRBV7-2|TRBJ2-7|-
CASSLGGGAAEQYF
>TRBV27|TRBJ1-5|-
CASSSPGSNQPQHF
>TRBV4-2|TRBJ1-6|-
CASSWQVNSPLHF
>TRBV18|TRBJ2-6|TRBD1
CASSPIAPQGASGANVLTF
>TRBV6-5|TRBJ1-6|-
CASRRTGFRGSPLHF
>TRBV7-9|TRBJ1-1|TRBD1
CASSETGGLTEAFF
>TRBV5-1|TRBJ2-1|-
CASEKESTLGEQFF
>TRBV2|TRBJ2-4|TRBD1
CASSGGQPLAKNIQYF